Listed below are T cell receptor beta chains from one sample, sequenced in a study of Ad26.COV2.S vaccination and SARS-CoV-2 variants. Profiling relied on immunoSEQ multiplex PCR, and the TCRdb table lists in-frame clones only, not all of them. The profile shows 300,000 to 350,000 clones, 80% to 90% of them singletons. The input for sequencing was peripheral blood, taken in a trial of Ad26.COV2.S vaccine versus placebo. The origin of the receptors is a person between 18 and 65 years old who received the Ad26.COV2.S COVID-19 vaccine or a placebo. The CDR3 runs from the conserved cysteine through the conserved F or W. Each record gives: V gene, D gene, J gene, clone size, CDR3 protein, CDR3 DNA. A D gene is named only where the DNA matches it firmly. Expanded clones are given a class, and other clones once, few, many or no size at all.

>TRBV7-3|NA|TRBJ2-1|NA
CASSLHVSPSYYNEQFF
TGTGCCAGCAGCTTACATGTGAGTCCATCCTACTACAATGAGCAGTTCTTC
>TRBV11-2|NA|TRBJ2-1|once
CASSLGGGGSYNEQFF
TGTGCCAGCAGCCTTGGCGGGGGCGGCTCCTACAATGAGCAGTTCTTC
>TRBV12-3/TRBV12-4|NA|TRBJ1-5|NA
CASSYSNQPQHF
TGTGCCAGCAGCTATAGCAATCAGCCCCAGCATTTT
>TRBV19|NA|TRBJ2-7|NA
CASSVLGGGDEQYF
TGTGCCAGTAGCGTCCTTGGGGGGGGCGACGAGCAGTACTTC
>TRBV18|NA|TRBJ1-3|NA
CASSGTRGSGNTIYF
TGTGCCAGCTCCGGGACAAGGGGCTCTGGAAACACCATATATTTT
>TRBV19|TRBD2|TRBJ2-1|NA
CASSMMSGSFPSEQFF
TGTGCCAGTAGTATGATGAGCGGGAGTTTTCCTTCGGAGCAGTTCTTC
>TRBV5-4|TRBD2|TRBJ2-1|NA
CASSPGAGGYNEQFF
TGTGCCAGCAGCCCTGGGGCGGGAGGCTACAATGAGCAGTTCTTC
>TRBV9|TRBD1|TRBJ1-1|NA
CASSLGQGWENTEAFF
TGTGCCAGCAGCCTCGGACAGGGGTGGGAAAACACTGAAGCTTTCTTT
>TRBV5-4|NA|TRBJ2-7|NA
CASSLGVARDYEQYF
TGTGCCAGCAGCTTGGGGGTCGCTAGGGACTACGAGCAGTACTTC
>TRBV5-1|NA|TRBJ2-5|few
CASSLEMGETQYF
TGCGCCAGCAGCTTGGAGATGGGAGAGACCCAGTACTTC
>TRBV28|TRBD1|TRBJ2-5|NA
CASRPRGGAWTQYF
TGTGCCAGCAGACCCCGAGGGGGCGCATGGACCCAGTACTTC
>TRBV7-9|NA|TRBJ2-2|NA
CASSLAYVTLNTGELFF
TGTGCCAGCAGCTTAGCGTATGTGACATTGAACACCGGGGAGCTGTTTTTT
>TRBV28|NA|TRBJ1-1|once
CASRGTEAFF
TGTGCCAGCAGAGGCACTGAAGCTTTCTTT
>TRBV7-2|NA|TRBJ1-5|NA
CASSFTGYNQPQHF
TGTGCCAGCAGCTTCACAGGCTACAATCAGCCCCAGCATTTT
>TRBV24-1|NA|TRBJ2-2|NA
CATSDPAKQPGELFF
TGTGCCACCAGTGATCCCGCGAAACAACCCGGGGAGCTGTTTTTT
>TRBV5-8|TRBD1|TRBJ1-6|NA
CASSHDRGNSPLHF
TGTGCCAGCAGCCATGACAGGGGTAATTCACCCCTCCACTTT
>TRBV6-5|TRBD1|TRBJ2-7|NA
CASRDSVTYEQYF
TGTGCCAGCCGGGACAGCGTTACCTACGAGCAGTACTTC
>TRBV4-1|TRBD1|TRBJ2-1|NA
CASSRRPPGQGGLNEQFF
TGCGCCAGCAGCCGCCGACCCCCGGGACAGGGGGGGTTGAATGAGCAGTTCTTC
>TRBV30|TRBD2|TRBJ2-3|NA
CAWSVRLAGGPRVTDTQYF
TGTGCCTGGAGCGTCCGATTAGCGGGAGGGCCGCGAGTCACAGATACGCAGTATTTT
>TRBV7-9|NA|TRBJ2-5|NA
CASSLPASEVGETQYF
TGTGCCAGCAGCTTACCGGCGTCGGAGGTAGGAGAGACCCAGTACTTC
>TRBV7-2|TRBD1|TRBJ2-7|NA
CASSLDVTGTYEQYF
TGTGCCAGCAGCTTAGATGTGACAGGGACGTACGAGCAGTACTTC
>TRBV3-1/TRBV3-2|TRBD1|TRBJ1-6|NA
CASSPYLTGLNSPLHF
TGTGCCAGCAGCCCCTATCTGACAGGGTTGAATTCACCCCTCCACTTT
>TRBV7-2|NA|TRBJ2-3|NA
CASSLEIEDTQYF
TGTGCCAGCAGCTTGGAGATCGAAGATACGCAGTATTTT
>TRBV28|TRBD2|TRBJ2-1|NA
CASSLGPGLASKEQFF
TGTGCCAGCAGTTTGGGACCGGGACTAGCTTCTAAGGAGCAGTTCTTC
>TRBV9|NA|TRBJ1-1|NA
CASSVVSGLNTEAFF
TGTGCCAGCAGCGTAGTTTCAGGCCTGAACACTGAAGCTTTCTTT
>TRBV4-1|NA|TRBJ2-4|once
CASSQDISRDTDIQYF
TGCGCCAGCAGCCAAGATATTAGCAGGGACACGGACATTCAGTACTTC
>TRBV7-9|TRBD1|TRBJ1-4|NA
CASRGDRAGEKLFF
TGTGCCAGCAGGGGGGACAGGGCAGGAGAAAAACTGTTTTTT
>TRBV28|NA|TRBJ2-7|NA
CASSLLLPYEQYF
TGTGCCAGCAGTTTATTGTTACCCTACGAGCAGTACTTC
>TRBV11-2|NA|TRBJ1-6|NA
CASSLDSGYNSPLHF
TGTGCCAGCAGCTTAGATAGCGGCTATAATTCACCCCTCCACTTT
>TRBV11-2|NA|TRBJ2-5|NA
CASSPRVLQETQYF
TGTGCCAGCAGCCCGAGAGTACTACAAGAGACCCAGTACTTC
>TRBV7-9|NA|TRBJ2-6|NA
CASSLVEVSGANVLTF
TGTGCCAGCAGCTTAGTAGAGGTTTCGGGGGCCAACGTCCTGACTTTC
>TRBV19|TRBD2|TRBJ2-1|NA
CASSNGGRAVEQFF
TGTGCCAGTAGTAATGGCGGGAGGGCCGTTGAGCAGTTCTTC
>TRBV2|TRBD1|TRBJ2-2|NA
CASSPNGRGLSNTGELFF
TGTGCCAGCAGTCCGAACGGCAGGGGGTTATCGAACACCGGGGAGCTGTTTTTT
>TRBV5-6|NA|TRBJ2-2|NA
CASSMTGPWNTGELFF
TGTGCCAGCAGCATGACAGGTCCTTGGAACACCGGGGAGCTGTTTTTT
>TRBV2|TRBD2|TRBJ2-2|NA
CASGTSGRNTGELFF
TGTGCCAGCGGGACTAGCGGGAGGAACACCGGGGAGCTGTTTTTT
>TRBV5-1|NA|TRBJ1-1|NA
CASRDVQDTEAFF
TGCGCCAGCAGGGACGTCCAGGACACTGAAGCTTTCTTT
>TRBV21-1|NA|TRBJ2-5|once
CARRTPGQGKETQYF
TGTGCCAGAAGAACGCCGGGACAGGGAAAAGAGACCCAGTACTTC
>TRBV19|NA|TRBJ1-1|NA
CASSSDRRNTEAFF
TGTGCCAGTAGTTCCGATAGGCGCAACACTGAAGCTTTCTTT
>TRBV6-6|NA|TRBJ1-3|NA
CASRTADSGNTIYF
TGTGCCAGCAGGACAGCGGACTCTGGAAACACCATATATTTT
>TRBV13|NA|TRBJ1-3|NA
CASSLWGIGGNTIYF
TGTGCCAGCAGCCTCTGGGGAATTGGTGGAAACACCATATATTTT
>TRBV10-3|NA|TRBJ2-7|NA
CAISDRGKYEQYF
TGTGCCATCAGTGACAGGGGAAAATACGAGCAGTACTTC
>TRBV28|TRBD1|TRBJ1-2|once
CASSLDREDGYTF
TGTGCCAGCAGTCTGGACAGGGAAGATGGCTACACCTTC
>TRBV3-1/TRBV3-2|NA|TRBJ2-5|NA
CASSHSETQYF
TGTGCCAGCAGCCACTCGGAGACCCAGTACTTC
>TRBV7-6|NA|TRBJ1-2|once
CASSLGAGAGNYGYTF
TGTGCCAGCAGCTTAGGCGCGGGGGCAGGGAACTATGGCTACACCTTC
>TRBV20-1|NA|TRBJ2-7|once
CSASIGFEQYF
TGCAGTGCTAGTATCGGGTTCGAGCAGTACTTC
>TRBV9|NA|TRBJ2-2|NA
CASSPRPTGTHRGTGELFF
TGTGCCAGCAGCCCGCGACCTACCGGGACCCACCGGGGCACCGGGGAGCTGTTTTTT
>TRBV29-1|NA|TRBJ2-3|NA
CSVGPTDTQYF
TGCAGCGTGGGACCCACAGATACGCAGTATTTT
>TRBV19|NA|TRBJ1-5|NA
CASSSNQRSNQPQHF
TGTGCCAGTAGTAGCAACCAGAGAAGCAATCAGCCCCAGCATTTT